The rows below give T cell receptor beta chains drawn from one sample of a study of shared clonotypes between healthy human individuals. Clones were sequenced by immunoSEQ multiplex PCR, and TCRdb holds only the in-frame ones, with some missing. The sample contains 2 million to 2.5 million clones, around 90% of which appear only once. The sample comprised naive CD4+ T cells from PBMCs. Receptors were obtained from a man between 18 and 29 years old in good health. Some clones in this sample may be carry-over from other donors' samples. Both conserved end residues are part of each CDR3. A D gene is named only where the DNA matches it firmly. Expanded clones are given a class, and other clones once, few, many or no size at all.

V gene	J gene	clone size	D gene	CDR3 DNA	CDR3 protein
TRBV28	TRBJ2-3	.	TRBD2	TGTGCCAGCAGTTTTTGGCGGGAGCAAAGAGATACGCAGTATTTT	CASSFWREQRDTQYF
TRBV2	TRBJ1-5	few	.	TGTGCCAGCAGAGGGGCAGGGGCAGTGGGTCAGCCCCAGCATTTT	CASRGAGAVGQPQHF
TRBV13	TRBJ2-1	.	TRBD2	TGTGCCAGCAGCTTACTAGCGGGAGTCGGTAATGAGCAGTTCTTC	CASSLLAGVGNEQFF
TRBV4-2	TRBJ2-5	once	TRBD2	TGTGCCAGCAGCCTCTCTGGACTAGCGGGAGAAGAGACCCAGTACTTC	CASSLSGLAGEETQYF
TRBV30	TRBJ2-2	.	TRBD1	TGTGCCTGGGCCTGGGACAGGAGCGGCACCGGGGAGCTGTTTTTT	CAWAWDRSGTGELFF
TRBV6-6	TRBJ1-2	.	.	TGTGCCAGCAGTTACTCTAATGGCAGGGTGGGCTATGGCTACACCTTC	CASSYSNGRVGYGYTF
TRBV29-1	TRBJ2-5	.	.	TGCAGCGCCGGGACGGAGATTAAGACCCAGTACTTC	CSAGTEIKTQYF
TRBV5-1	TRBJ1-4	.	TRBD1	TGCGCCAGCAGCACGGGACAGCCCAATGAAAAACTGTTTTTT	CASSTGQPNEKLFF
TRBV6-5	TRBJ2-7	.	TRBD2	TGTGCCAGCAGTCAGGGGACTAGCGACTACGAGCAGTACTTC	CASSQGTSDYEQYF
TRBV5-1	TRBJ1-4	.	.	TGCGCCAGCAGCTTGGCCGTCAGGGCAACTAATGAAAAACTGTTTTTT	CASSLAVRATNEKLFF
TRBV6-6	TRBJ2-3	.	.	TGTGCCAGCAGTTACACAGGGCCAGATACGCAGTATTTT	CASSYTGPDTQYF
TRBV7-2	TRBJ2-1	.	.	TGTGCCAGCAGCTTAGGCGCAGCGGGCCTACGTGGTGAGCAGTTCTTC	CASSLGAAGLRGEQFF
TRBV30	TRBJ2-7	.	.	TGTGCCTGGAGTGGAGGAGGGATGAGCGAGCAGTACTTC	CAWSGGGMSEQYF
TRBV5-4	TRBJ1-4	.	.	TGTGCCAGCAGCTTGGAAGGGACTTTAGGGGAAAAACTGTTTTTT	CASSLEGTLGEKLFF
TRBV18	TRBJ1-1	.	.	TGTGCCAGCTCACCGCGGGACAAGAACACTGAAGCTTTCTTT	CASSPRDKNTEAFF
TRBV18	TRBJ1-5	.	.	TGTGCCAGCTCACCAACCGACAGATATAGCAATCAGCCCCAGCATTTT	CASSPTDRYSNQPQHF
TRBV28	TRBJ1-1	.	.	TGTGCCAGCAGCCCAAGGGCCTTTGAAGCTTTCTTT	CASSPRAFEAFF